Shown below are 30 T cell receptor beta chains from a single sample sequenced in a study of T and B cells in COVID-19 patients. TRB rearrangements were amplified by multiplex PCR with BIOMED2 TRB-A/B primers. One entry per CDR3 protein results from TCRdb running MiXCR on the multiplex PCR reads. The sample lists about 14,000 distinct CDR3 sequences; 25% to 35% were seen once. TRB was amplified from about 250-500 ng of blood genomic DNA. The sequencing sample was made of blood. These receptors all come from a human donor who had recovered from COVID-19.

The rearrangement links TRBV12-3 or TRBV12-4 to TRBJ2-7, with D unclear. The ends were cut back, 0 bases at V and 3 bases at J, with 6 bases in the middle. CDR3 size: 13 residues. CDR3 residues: CASSLAQNYEQYF. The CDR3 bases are TGTGCCAGCAGTTTAGCACAGAACTACGAGCAGTACTTC.

CDR3 nucleotides: TGTGCCAGCAGTTACGGGACTAGTAATATTGAGACCCAGTACTTC. It specifies CASSYGTSNIETQYF. The chain recombines TRBV6-5 with TRBJ2-5, with TRBD2 matching over 8 bases. CDR1 and CDR2 from the germline V gene are MNHEY and SVGAGI. CDR3 length equals 15 residues. V lost 2 bases, J lost 5 bases, and 7 bases stayed unmatched.

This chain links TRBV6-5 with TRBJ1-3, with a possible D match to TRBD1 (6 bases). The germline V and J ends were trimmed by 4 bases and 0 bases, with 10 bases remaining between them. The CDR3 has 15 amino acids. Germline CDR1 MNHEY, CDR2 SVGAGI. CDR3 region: CASSSTGNSGNTIYF. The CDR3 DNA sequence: TGTGCCAGCAGTTCCACAGGGAACTCTGGAAACACCATATATTTT.

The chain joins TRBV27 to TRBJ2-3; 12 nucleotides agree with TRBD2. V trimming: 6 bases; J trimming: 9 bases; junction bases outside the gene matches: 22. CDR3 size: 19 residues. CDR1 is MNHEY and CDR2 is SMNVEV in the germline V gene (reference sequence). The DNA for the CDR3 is TGTGCCAGCAGACCGAGGGCGGGGGTCCGTCTGACTAGCGGGGGAACGCAGTATTTT. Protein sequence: CASRPRAGVRLTSGGTQYF.

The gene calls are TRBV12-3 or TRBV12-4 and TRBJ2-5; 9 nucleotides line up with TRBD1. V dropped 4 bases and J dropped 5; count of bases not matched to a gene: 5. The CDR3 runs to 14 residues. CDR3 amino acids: CASSSTGGWETQYF. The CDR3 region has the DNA TGTGCCAGCAGTTCCACAGGGGGCTGGGAGACCCAGTACTTC.

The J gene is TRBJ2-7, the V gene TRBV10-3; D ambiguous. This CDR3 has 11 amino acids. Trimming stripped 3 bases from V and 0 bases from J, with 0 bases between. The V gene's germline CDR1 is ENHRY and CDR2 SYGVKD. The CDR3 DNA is TGTGCCATCAGTGACTCCTACGAGCAGTACTTC. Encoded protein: CAISDSYEQYF.

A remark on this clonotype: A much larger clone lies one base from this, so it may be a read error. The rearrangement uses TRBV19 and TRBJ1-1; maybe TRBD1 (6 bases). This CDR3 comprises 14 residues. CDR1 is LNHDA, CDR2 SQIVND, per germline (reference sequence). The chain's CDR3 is CASSIKGTYTETFF. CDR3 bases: TGTGCCAGTAGTATTAAGGGGACATACACTGAAACTTTCTTT.

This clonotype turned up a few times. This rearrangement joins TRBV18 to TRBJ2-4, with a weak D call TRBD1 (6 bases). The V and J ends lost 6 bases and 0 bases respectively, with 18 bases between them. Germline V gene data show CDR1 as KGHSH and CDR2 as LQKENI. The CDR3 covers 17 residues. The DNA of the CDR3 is TGTGCCAGCTCGGGTACCTCGGACAGTCTAGCCAAAAACATTCAGTACTTC. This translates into CASSGTSDSLAKNIQYF.

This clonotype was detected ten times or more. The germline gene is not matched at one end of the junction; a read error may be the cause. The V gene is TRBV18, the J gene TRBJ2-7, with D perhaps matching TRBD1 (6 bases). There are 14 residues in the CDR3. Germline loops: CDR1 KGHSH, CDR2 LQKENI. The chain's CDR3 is CASSPQTGSHEQYF. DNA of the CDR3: TGTGCCAGCTCCCCGCAGACAGGCTCCCACGAGCAGTACTTC.

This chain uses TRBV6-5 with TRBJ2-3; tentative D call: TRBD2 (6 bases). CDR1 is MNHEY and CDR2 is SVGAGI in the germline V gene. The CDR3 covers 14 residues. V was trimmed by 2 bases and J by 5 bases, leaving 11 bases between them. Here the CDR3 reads CASSYGGREDTQYF. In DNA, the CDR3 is TGTGCCAGCAGTTACGGGGGGAGAGAAGATACGCAGTATTTT.

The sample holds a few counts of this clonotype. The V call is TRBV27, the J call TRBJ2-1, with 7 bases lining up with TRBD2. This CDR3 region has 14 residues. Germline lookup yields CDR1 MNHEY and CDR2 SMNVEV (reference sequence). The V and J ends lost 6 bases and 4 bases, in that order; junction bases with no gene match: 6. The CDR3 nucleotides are TGTGCCAGCAGATTCGGGACTACATACAATGAGCAGTTCTTC. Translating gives CASRFGTTYNEQFF.

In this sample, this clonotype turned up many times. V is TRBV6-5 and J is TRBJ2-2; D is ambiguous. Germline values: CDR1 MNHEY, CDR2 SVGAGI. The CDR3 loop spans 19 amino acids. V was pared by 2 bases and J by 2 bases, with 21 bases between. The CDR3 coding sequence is TGTGCCAGCAGTTACAGAGTGCTTTCACCACTGCCAAACACCGGGGAGCTGTTTTTT. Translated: CASSYRVLSPLPNTGELFF.

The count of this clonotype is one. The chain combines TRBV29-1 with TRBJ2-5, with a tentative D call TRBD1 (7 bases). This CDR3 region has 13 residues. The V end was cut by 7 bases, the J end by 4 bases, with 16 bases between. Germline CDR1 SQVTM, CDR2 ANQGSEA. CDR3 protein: CSADGQGGETQYF. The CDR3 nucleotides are TGCAGCGCCGACGGGCAGGGGGGAGAGACCCAGTACTTC.

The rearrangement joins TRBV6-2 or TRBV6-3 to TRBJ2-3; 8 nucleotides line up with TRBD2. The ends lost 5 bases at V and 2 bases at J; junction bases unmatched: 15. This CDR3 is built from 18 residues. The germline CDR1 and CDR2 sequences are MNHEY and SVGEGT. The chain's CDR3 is CASSRISGTRLTTDTQYF. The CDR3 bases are TGTGCCAGCAGTCGAATATCCGGGACTAGACTCACCACAGATACGCAGTATTTT.

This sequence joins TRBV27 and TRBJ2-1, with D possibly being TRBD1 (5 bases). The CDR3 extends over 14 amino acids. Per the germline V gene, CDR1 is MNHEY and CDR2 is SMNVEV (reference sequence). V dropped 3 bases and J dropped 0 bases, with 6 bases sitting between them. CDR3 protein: CASSFQGSYNEQFF. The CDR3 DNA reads TGTGCCAGCAGTTTTCAGGGCTCCTACAATGAGCAGTTCTTC.

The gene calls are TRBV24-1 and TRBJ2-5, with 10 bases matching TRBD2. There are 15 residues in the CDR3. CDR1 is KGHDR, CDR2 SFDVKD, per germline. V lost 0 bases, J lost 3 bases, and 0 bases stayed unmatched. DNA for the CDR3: TGTGCCACCAGTGATTTGACTAGCGGGGAAGAGACCCAGTACTTC. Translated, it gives CATSDLTSGEETQYF.

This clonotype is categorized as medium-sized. CDR3 protein: CASSSAFPGELFF. The CDR3 DNA is TGTGCCAGCAGCTCTGCCTTCCCCGGGGAGCTGTTTTTT. This sequence joins TRBV13 and TRBJ2-2; no definite D call. This CDR3 has 13 amino acids. The germline CDR1 and CDR2 sequences are PRHDT and FYEKMQ (reference sequence). Between the trimmed V and J ends, which lost 4 bases and 6 bases, there was a span of 9 bases.

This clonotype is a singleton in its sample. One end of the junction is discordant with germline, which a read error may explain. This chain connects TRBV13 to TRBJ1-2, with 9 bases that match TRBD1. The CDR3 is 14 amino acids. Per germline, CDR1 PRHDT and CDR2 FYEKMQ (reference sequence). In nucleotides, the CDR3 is TGTGTCAGCAGCTTGAACAGGGGGCAGGGTGGCTACACCTTC. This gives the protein CVSSLNRGQGGYTF.

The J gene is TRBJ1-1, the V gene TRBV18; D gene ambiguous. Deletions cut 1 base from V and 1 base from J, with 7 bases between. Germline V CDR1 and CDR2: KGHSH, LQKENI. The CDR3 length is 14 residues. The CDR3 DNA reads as TGTGCCAGCTCACCACTTGGCCAGAACACTGAAGCTTTCTTT. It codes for CASSPLGQNTEAFF.

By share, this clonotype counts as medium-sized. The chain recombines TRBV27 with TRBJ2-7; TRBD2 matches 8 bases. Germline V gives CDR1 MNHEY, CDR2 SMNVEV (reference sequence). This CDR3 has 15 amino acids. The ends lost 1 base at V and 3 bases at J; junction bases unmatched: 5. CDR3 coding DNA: TGTGCCAGCAGTTTATTCTGGCGGGGGGACTACGAGCAGTACTTC. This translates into CASSLFWRGDYEQYF.

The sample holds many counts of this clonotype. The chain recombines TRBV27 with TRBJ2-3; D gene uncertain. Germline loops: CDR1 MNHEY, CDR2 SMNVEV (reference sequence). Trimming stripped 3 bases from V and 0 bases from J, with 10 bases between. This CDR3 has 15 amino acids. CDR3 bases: TGTGCCAGCAGTTTCTCCGGCGGTAGCACAGATACGCAGTATTTT. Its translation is CASSFSGGSTDTQYF.

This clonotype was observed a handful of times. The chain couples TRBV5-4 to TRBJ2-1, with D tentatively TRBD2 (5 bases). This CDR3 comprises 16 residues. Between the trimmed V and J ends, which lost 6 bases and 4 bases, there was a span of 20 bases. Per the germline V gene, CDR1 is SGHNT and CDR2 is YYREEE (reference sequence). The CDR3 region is CASNPGGLGWYNEQFF. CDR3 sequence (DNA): TGTGCCAGCAACCCGGGCGGGTTGGGTTGGTACAATGAGCAGTTCTTC.

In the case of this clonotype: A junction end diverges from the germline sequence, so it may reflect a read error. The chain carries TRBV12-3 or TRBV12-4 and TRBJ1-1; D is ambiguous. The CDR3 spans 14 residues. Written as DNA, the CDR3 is TGTGCCCGCAGTTTGAAAGGGCTAAACACTGAAGCTTTCTTT. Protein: CARSLKGLNTEAFF.

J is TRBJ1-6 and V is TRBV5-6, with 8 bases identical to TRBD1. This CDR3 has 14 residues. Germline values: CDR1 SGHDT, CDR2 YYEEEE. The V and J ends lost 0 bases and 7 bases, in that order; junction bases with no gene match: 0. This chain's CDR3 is CASSLGTGNSPLHF. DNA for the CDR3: TGTGCCAGCAGCTTGGGGACAGGGAATTCACCCCTCCACTTT. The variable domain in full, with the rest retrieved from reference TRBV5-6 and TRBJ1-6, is DAGVTQSPTHLIKTRGQQVTLRCSPKSGHDTVSWYQQALGQGPQFIFQYYEEEERQRGNFPDRFSGHQFPNYSSELNVNALLLGDSALYLCASSLGTGNSPLHFGNGTRLTVT.

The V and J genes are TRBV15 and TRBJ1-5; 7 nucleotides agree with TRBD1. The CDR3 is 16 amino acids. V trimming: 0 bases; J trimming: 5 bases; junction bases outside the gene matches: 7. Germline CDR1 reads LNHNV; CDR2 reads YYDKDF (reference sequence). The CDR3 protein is CATSRERPGQYQPQHF. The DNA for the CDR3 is TGTGCCACCAGCAGAGAGAGACCGGGACAGTATCAGCCCCAGCATTTT.

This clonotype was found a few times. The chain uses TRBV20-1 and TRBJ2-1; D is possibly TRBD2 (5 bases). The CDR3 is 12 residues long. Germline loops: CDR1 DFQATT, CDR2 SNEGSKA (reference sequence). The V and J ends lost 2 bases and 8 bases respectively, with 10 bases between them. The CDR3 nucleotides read TGCAGTGCTAGAACGGGATCGTATGAGCAGTTCTTC. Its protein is CSARTGSYEQFF.

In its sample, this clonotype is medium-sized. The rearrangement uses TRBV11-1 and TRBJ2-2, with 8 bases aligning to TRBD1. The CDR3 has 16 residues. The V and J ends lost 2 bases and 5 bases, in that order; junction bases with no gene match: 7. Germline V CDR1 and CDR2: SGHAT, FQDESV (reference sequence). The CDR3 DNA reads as TGTGCCAGCAGCTTAATCCACAGGGGGTCGACCGGGGAGCTGTTTTTT. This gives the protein CASSLIHRGSTGELFF.

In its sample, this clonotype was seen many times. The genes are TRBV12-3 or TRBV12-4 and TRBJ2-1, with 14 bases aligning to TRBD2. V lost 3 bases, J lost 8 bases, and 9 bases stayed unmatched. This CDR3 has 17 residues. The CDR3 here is CASSFILTSGGADEQFF. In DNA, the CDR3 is TGTGCCAGCAGTTTTATTTTGACTAGCGGGGGGGCCGATGAGCAGTTCTTC.

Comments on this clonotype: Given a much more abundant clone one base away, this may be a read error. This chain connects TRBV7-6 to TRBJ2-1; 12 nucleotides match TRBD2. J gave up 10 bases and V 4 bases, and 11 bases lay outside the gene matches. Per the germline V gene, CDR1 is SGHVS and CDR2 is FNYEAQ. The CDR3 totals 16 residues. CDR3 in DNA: TGTGCCAGCAGCTCCCCCGGGACTAGCGGGCAGAAAGAGCAGTTCTTC. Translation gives CASSSPGTSGQKEQFF.

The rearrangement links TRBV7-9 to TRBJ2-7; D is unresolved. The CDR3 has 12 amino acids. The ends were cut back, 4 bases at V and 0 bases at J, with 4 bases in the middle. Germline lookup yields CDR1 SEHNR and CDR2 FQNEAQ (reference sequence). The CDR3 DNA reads TGTGCCAGCAGCTCTAGCTCCTACGAGCAGTACTTC. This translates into CASSSSSYEQYF.